The 30 T cell receptor beta chains listed next were all sequenced from one sample in a study of CD8+ T cells in alopecia areata. Extracted from the samples, RNA was reverse transcribed into cDNA to serve as the sequencing template. Profiling relied on immunoSEQ multiplex PCR, and the TCRdb table lists in-frame clones only, not all of them. The sample yields some 190,000 clones, about three fifths seen once. Specified treatment: oral pan-JAK inhibitor, 5-10 mg twice daily. The source was CD4+ T cells sorted from blood, collected between weeks 49 and 50, from a patient treated with tofacitinib. The origin of the receptors is a human donor with alopecia areata.

This rearrangement joins TRBV30 to TRBJ1-1; 7 bases align to TRBD1. This CDR3 region has 13 residues. Germline-derived CDR1 and CDR2 are GTSNPN and SVGIG (reference sequence). The ends lost 2 bases at V and 5 bases at J; junction bases unmatched: 5. CDR3 coding DNA: TGTGCCTGGAGTCCTTCAGGGGGAACTGAAGCTTTCTTT. Translating it yields CAWSPSGGTEAFF.

V gene TRBV29-1 combines with J gene TRBJ1-1; 7 bases line up with TRBD1. The germline CDR1 and CDR2 sequences are SQVTM and ANQGSEA. The CDR3 is made up of 12 amino acids. The trim removed 6 bases at V and 5 bases at J, leaving 6 bases unmatched. This CDR3 is CSVSTGITEAFF. The DNA for the CDR3 is TGCAGCGTGTCGACAGGGATAACTGAAGCTTTCTTT.

The V and J genes are TRBV18 and TRBJ2-7; D may be TRBD2 (5 bases). Germline-derived CDR1 and CDR2 are KGHSH and LQKENI. This CDR3 comprises 15 residues. Trimming cost V 0 bases and J 6 bases, with 15 bases left between them. The CDR3 is CASSPPGRLEVEQYF. CDR3 bases: TGTGCCAGCTCACCACCAGGGAGATTGGAGGTCGAGCAGTACTTC.

The chain links TRBV5-1 to TRBJ1-5; D possibly corresponds to TRBD1 (5 bases). The CDR3 is made up of 13 amino acids. V lost 5 bases, J lost 5 bases, and 11 bases lay in between. The germline V gene encodes CDR1 SGHRS and CDR2 YFSETQ. CDR3 loop: CASSRDGDQPQHF. In DNA, the CDR3 is TGCGCCAGCAGTCGGGACGGTGATCAGCCCCAGCATTTT.

The J gene is TRBJ2-5, the V gene TRBV5-1; D uncertain. The CDR3 sequence is 14 residues long. The germline V gene encodes CDR1 SGHRS and CDR2 YFSETQ. Between the trimmed V and J ends, which lost 0 bases and 3 bases, there was a span of 9 bases. CDR3 residues: CASSLAPHEETQYF. The CDR3, as DNA: TGCGCCAGCAGCTTGGCACCCCATGAAGAGACCCAGTACTTC.

This sequence joins TRBV4-1 and TRBJ1-6, with D possibly being TRBD1 (5 bases). CDR1 and CDR2 (germline): MGHRA, YSYEKL. The CDR3 is made up of 15 amino acids. V lost 4 bases and J 0 bases, leaving 7 bases between the germline ends. CDR3 coding DNA: TGCGCCAGCAGCCCCGGACACTCCTATAATTCACCCCTCCACTTT. As protein: CASSPGHSYNSPLHF.

The V call is TRBV5-1, the J call TRBJ2-7, with D unresolved. This CDR3 region has 13 residues. V was shortened by 3 bases and J by 3 bases, with 10 bases between the two germline ends. CDR1 is SGHRS and CDR2 is YFSETQ in the germline V gene. As DNA, the CDR3 is TGCGCCAGCAGCTCCTCCGAGTTCTACGAGCAGTACTTC. Amino acids: CASSSSEFYEQYF.

This clone was detected a few times. As DNA, the CDR3 is TGTGCCAGCAGCTTCGAATCAGTCATTTCGACCCAGTACTTC. It codes for CASSFESVISTQYF. The chain employs TRBV7-2 and TRBJ2-5; D gene uncertain. CDR3 length: 14 amino acids. V gave up 3 bases and J gave up 7 bases, with 15 bases separating them. Looked up from germline, CDR1 is SGHTA and CDR2 is FQGNSA.

This chain uses TRBV29-1 with TRBJ2-3; D remains ambiguous. The CDR3 covers 12 residues. CDR1 SQVTM and CDR2 ANQGSEA come from the germline V gene. The ends were cut back, 4 bases at V and 3 bases at J, with 8 bases in the middle. Written as DNA, the CDR3 is TGCAGCGTTGGAGTTTTAACAGATACGCAGTATTTT. It translates to CSVGVLTDTQYF.

This clone was observed a handful of times. The chain joins TRBV18 to TRBJ1-4; D not resolved. V dropped 2 bases and J dropped 11 bases, with 12 bases sitting between them. The CDR3 sequence is 13 residues long. In germline, CDR1 is KGHSH, CDR2 LQKENI. The CDR3 spells CASSPSQETKLFF. CDR3 bases: TGTGCCAGCTCACCATCGCAGGAAACGAAACTGTTTTTT.

The rearrangement links TRBV20-1 to TRBJ2-4; no definite D call. Germline values: CDR1 DFQATT, CDR2 SNEGSKA (reference sequence). With 3 bases removed from V and 5 bases from J, the gap between germline ends came to 5 bases. CDR3 size: 11 residues. DNA of the CDR3: TGCAGTGCTAGTGCTCAAAACATTCAGTACTTC. Translation gives CSASAQNIQYF.

V is TRBV12-5 and J is TRBJ2-3, with D perhaps TRBD2 (6 bases). The germline V gene has CDR1 LGHNT and CDR2 FRNRAP. The CDR3 has 14 amino acids. The V and J ends lost 7 bases and 1 base respectively, with 12 bases between them. The DNA of the CDR3 is TGTGCTAGTGCCGGGGAGGTTCGCACAGATACGCAGTATTTT. This gives the protein CASAGEVRTDTQYF. Full variable domain (outside the CDR3, taken from reference TRBV12-5 and TRBJ2-3): DARVTQTPRHKVTEMGQEVTMRCQPILGHNTVFWYRQTMMQGLELLAYFRNRAPLDDSGMPKDRFSAEMPDATLATLKIQPSEPRDSAVYFCASAGEVRTDTQYFGPGTRLTVL.

V is TRBV10-3 and J is TRBJ2-7, with 9 bases lining up with TRBD2. The CDR3 length is 13 residues. Trimming at V came to 5 bases and at J to 3 bases, leaving 2 bases not matched to a gene. Per the germline V gene, CDR1 is ENHRY and CDR2 is SYGVKD. CDR3 DNA: TGTGCCATCAGTAGCGGGGGGCTCTACGAGCAGTACTTC. This encodes CAISSGGLYEQYF.

The chain employs TRBV30 and TRBJ2-5; D unclear. The CDR3 extends over 12 amino acids. The V gene lost 0 bases and the J gene lost 5 bases, with 7 bases spanning the gap. CDR1 and CDR2 (germline): GTSNPN, SVGIG (reference sequence). DNA of the CDR3: TGTGCCTGGAGTGTATGGGGTGAGACCCAGTACTTC. Translating it yields CAWSVWGETQYF.

The J gene is TRBJ2-5, the V gene TRBV18, with a tentative D call TRBD2 (5 bases). The V and J ends lost 3 bases and 2 bases respectively, with 10 bases between them. The germline V gene encodes CDR1 KGHSH and CDR2 LQKENI. The CDR3 is 14 amino acids. CDR3 sequence reads: CASSPGAYQETQYF. In DNA form, the CDR3 reads TGTGCCAGCTCACCGGGAGCGTATCAAGAGACCCAGTACTTC.

This clone came up a few times. The chain uses TRBV2 and TRBJ1-6, with D perhaps TRBD1 (6 bases). Deletions cut 10 bases from V and 7 bases from J, with 23 bases between. The CDR3 has 16 residues. Germline V gene data show CDR1 as SNHLY and CDR2 as FYNNEI. The CDR3 reads CATSRGAGNRNSPLHF. DNA of the CDR3: TGTGCCACCTCTAGGGGGGCGGGAAACAGGAATTCACCCCTCCACTTT.

The chain couples TRBV30 to TRBJ1-3; D uncertain. This CDR3 has 14 residues. V was pared by 3 bases and J by 6 bases, with 15 bases between. Germline V CDR1 and CDR2: GTSNPN, SVGIG (reference sequence). CDR3 in amino acids: CAWRFRAEPNTIYF. In DNA form, the CDR3 reads TGTGCCTGGAGATTTCGGGCAGAACCAAACACCATATATTTT.

In this sample, this clone turned up a few times. The chain employs TRBV29-1 and TRBJ2-1, with 8 bases aligning to TRBD1. Trimming at V came to 7 bases and at J to 2 bases, leaving 7 bases not matched to a gene. CDR1 and CDR2 from the germline V gene are SQVTM and ANQGSEA. This CDR3 has 14 residues. This CDR3 reads CSAQGGQAYNEQFF. Written as DNA, the CDR3 is TGCAGCGCCCAAGGGGGACAGGCCTACAATGAGCAGTTCTTC.

This clone has a single count. The chain carries TRBV28 and TRBJ2-7, with 7 bases lining up with TRBD1. From germline, CDR1 is MDHEN and CDR2 SYDVKM. The J segment lost 0 bases and the V segment lost 6 bases, leaving 5 bases of the junction unmatched. The CDR3 is made up of 14 amino acids. The CDR3 spells CASRKTGSSYEQYF. DNA of the CDR3: TGTGCCAGCAGGAAGACAGGGAGCTCCTACGAGCAGTACTTC.

Concerning this clone: Within the sample, other DNA sequences also encode this same CDR3. V is TRBV30 and J is TRBJ1-4; D call uncertain. The CDR3 consists of 11 residues. The ends were cut back, 1 base at V and 7 bases at J, with 4 bases in the middle. Germline V lookup: CDR1 GTSNPN, CDR2 SVGIG (reference sequence). The chain's CDR3 is CAWSEGEKLFF. CDR3 in DNA: TGTGCCTGGAGTGAGGGTGAAAAACTGTTTTTT. Using reference TRBV30 and TRBJ1-4 for the parts outside the CDR3, the full variable domain is SQTIHQWPATLVQPVGSPLSLECTVEGTSNPNLYWYRQAAGRGLQLLFYSVGIGQISSEVPQNLSASRPQDRQFILSSKKLLLSDSGFYLCAWSEGEKLFFGSGTQLSVL.

This chain connects TRBV9 to TRBJ2-7, with D perhaps TRBD2 (7 bases). Germline V gives CDR1 SGDLS, CDR2 YYNGEE. V lost 0 bases and J 7 bases, leaving 17 bases between the germline ends. This CDR3 is 15 amino acids long. DNA for the CDR3: TGTGCCAGCAGCGTAGGGGCGGGGGCCCCTTGGGAGCAGTACTTC. It codes for CASSVGAGAPWEQYF. The whole variable domain, remainder taken from reference TRBV9 and TRBJ2-7, is DSGVTQTPKHLITATGQRVTLRCSPRSGDLSVYWYQQSLDQGLQFLIQYYNGEERAKGNILERFSAQQFPDLHSELNLSSLELGDSALYFCASSVGAGAPWEQYFGPGTRLTVT.

This sequence joins TRBV25-1 and TRBJ1-1; D gene uncertain. Trimming shortened V by 6 bases and J by 6 bases, and 17 bases separated the two germline ends. The CDR3 runs to 14 residues. Germline assignment: CDR1 MGHDK and CDR2 SYGVNS. The CDR3 DNA sequence: TGTGCCAGCAGCTCCCGGGCCACCATGCCTGAAGCTTTCTTT. Protein sequence: CASSSRATMPEAFF.

This clone was seen a handful of times. This chain connects TRBV6-6 to TRBJ2-2; D ambiguous. Germline-derived CDR1 and CDR2 are MNHNY and SVGAGI (reference sequence). Trimming removed 5 bases at V and 1 base at J, with 8 bases between. The CDR3 runs to 14 residues. CDR3 in DNA: TGTGCCAGCAGTAGGTTAGAGAACACCGGGGAGCTGTTTTTT. Encoded protein: CASSRLENTGELFF.

This clone was counted once. CDR3 in DNA: TGCAGCGTTTTAAAGGCCCTGAACACTGAAGCTTTCTTT. Amino acid sequence: CSVLKALNTEAFF. The rearrangement uses TRBV29-1 and TRBJ1-1, with D unclear. Trimming pared 5 bases from V and 0 bases from J, leaving 10 bases between. CDR3 size: 13 residues. Germline CDR1 reads SQVTM; CDR2 reads ANQGSEA.

This clone was seen a few times. This chain connects TRBV14 to TRBJ2-7, with 7 bases matching TRBD1. Per the germline V gene, CDR1 is SGHDN and CDR2 is FVKESK. The CDR3 consists of 14 residues. V shed 4 bases and J 3 bases; nucleotides not matched to a gene: 6. CDR3 coding DNA: TGTGCCAGCAGCCCGCTGGGACAGAACTACGAGCAGTACTTC. It codes for CASSPLGQNYEQYF.

The J gene is TRBJ2-5, the V gene TRBV29-1, with D hard to call. This CDR3 region has 14 residues. The V gene's germline CDR1 is SQVTM and CDR2 ANQGSEA. Trimming took 4 bases from V and 5 from J, leaving 17 bases between them. The CDR3 DNA reads TGCAGCGTTGTGGGAAAGGTTAGGGTGGAGACCCAGTACTTC. It yields the protein CSVVGKVRVETQYF.

This clone was observed a few times. The chain couples TRBV9 to TRBJ2-2; D unresolved. Per the germline V gene, CDR1 is SGDLS and CDR2 is YYNGEE. Trimming stripped 0 bases from V and 7 bases from J, with 13 bases between. This CDR3 contains 15 residues. The CDR3 DNA reads TGTGCCAGCAGCGTAGTCTCCGTCCCGAGCGGGGAGCTGTTTTTT. This encodes CASSVVSVPSGELFF.

This clone was detected only a few times. V usage is TRBV6-5 and J usage is TRBJ1-3, with D unresolved. The ends were cut back, 5 bases at V and 2 bases at J, with 13 bases in the middle. Germline V gene sequence: CDR1 MNHEY, CDR2 SVGAGI. The CDR3 is 15 residues long. CDR3 sequence: CASSVKTETGNTIYF. CDR3 sequence (DNA): TGTGCCAGCAGTGTGAAGACGGAAACTGGAAACACCATATATTTT.

The genes are TRBV4-1 and TRBJ1-4, with TRBD1 identical over 8 bases. The germline gives CDR1 MGHRA, CDR2 YSYEKL. The trim removed 3 bases at V and 4 bases at J, leaving 4 bases unmatched. The CDR3 has 15 amino acids. The CDR3 protein is CASSHWTGRNEKLFF. The CDR3 bases are TGCGCCAGCAGCCATTGGACAGGGCGTAATGAAAAACTGTTTTTT.

The V gene is TRBV25-1, the J gene TRBJ2-3; D may be TRBD1 (6 bases). V gave up 3 bases and J gave up 4 bases, with 14 bases separating them. CDR1 is MGHDK and CDR2 is SYGVNS in the germline V gene. The CDR3 totals 15 residues. CDR3: CASSDNPRGSDTQYF. The CDR3 region has the DNA TGTGCCAGCAGTGACAACCCTAGGGGGTCAGATACGCAGTATTTT.